Presented here are 30 T cell receptor beta chains from one specimen sequenced in a study of shared clonotypes between healthy human individuals. Naivety among CD8 cells was defined by CD45RO negativity and positive CCR7 selection, thereby excluding terminally differentiated effector memory CD45RA+ cells. Clones were sequenced by immunoSEQ multiplex PCR, and TCRdb holds only the in-frame ones, with some missing. The sample includes about 2,200,000 clones, more than 85% of them seen just once. The sample taken for sequencing was naive CD8+ T cells from PBMCs. Receptor source: a man aged 18 to 29 in good health. Some clones in this sample may be carry-over from other donors' samples.

The chain has TRBV5-6 and TRBJ2-4; 7 bases align to TRBD2. The CDR3 runs 13 residues. After removal of 0 bases from V and 9 bases from J, the junction contained 3 bases not matched to a gene. Germline V gene sequence: CDR1 SGHDT, CDR2 YYEEEE. CDR3 DNA: TGTGCCAGCAGCTTGGGCTGGGGGGGCATTCAGTACTTC. It is translated as CASSLGWGGIQYF.

The chain uses TRBV30 and TRBJ2-7; 12 nucleotides agree with TRBD2. Germline assignment: CDR1 GTSNPN and CDR2 SVGIG (reference sequence). CDR3 length: 14 amino acids. Germline trimming cut 0 bases from V and 7 bases from J; bases unmatched to any gene: 4. The CDR3 region is CAWSVLLAGGEQYF. CDR3 coding DNA: TGTGCCTGGAGTGTACTCCTAGCGGGGGGGGAGCAGTACTTC.

The chain is built from TRBV6-5 and TRBJ2-7, with D uncertain. The CDR3 loop spans 15 amino acids. V lost 6 bases, J lost 0 bases, and 15 bases lay in between. Germline lookup yields CDR1 MNHEY and CDR2 SVGAGI. Here the CDR3 DNA reads TGTGCCAGCAGCAGTTCCGGGTTAGCCTCCTACGAGCAGTACTTC. Translating it yields CASSSSGLASYEQYF.

The V call is TRBV29-1, the J call TRBJ2-7; 9 nucleotides line up with TRBD1. After removal of 7 bases from V and 4 bases from J, the junction contained 8 bases not matched to a gene. From germline, CDR1 is SQVTM and CDR2 ANQGSEA. There are 13 residues in the CDR3. DNA of the CDR3: TGCAGCGGGAGAGCCGGACAGGGGTACGAGCAGTACTTC. Its protein product is CSGRAGQGYEQYF.

The chain employs TRBV10-3 and TRBJ1-2; the match to TRBD1 covers 7 bases. Germline V gives CDR1 ENHRY, CDR2 SYGVKD. The junction had 8 bases not matched to a gene; V was cut back by 2 bases and J by 8 bases. The CDR3 spans 14 residues. Here the CDR3 DNA reads TGTGCCATCAGTGAGGTTTCGGTGGACAGGGGCTACACCTTC. Translating it yields CAISEVSVDRGYTF.

The rearrangement joins TRBV28 to TRBJ1-1; 7 nucleotides align to TRBD1. Germline V gene lookup returns CDR1 MDHEN and CDR2 SYDVKM. V was clipped by 5 bases and J by 3 bases; unmatched bases: 12. This CDR3 comprises 16 residues. CDR3 region: CASSPRASRGDTEAFF. In DNA, the CDR3 is TGTGCCAGCAGTCCCCGGGCCTCCAGGGGGGACACTGAAGCTTTCTTT. The full variable domain, its missing parts supplied by reference TRBV28 and TRBJ1-1, is DVKVTQSSRYLVKRTGEKVFLECVQDMDHENMFWYRQDPGLGLRLIYFSYDVKMKEKGDIPEGYSVSREKKERFSLILESASTNQTSMYLCASSPRASRGDTEAFFGQGTRLTVV.

The CDR3 sequence is CASNRRGGSRGYTF. The CDR3 nucleotides read TGTGCCAGCAATAGACGAGGTGGAAGTCGCGGCTACACCTTC. This chain links TRBV28 with TRBJ1-2; D unclear. This CDR3 region has 14 residues. Trimming shortened V by 7 bases and J by 8 bases, and 20 bases separated the two germline ends. CDR1 MDHEN and CDR2 SYDVKM come from the germline V gene.

Concerning this clone: This sample also contains other DNA sequences that code for the same CDR3. V is TRBV29-1 and J is TRBJ2-1; no definite D call. The CDR3 consists of 12 residues. Looked up from germline, CDR1 is SQVTM and CDR2 is ANQGSEA. The V end was cut by 0 bases, the J end by 2 bases, with 2 bases between. Here the CDR3 reads CSVEDTYNEQFF. The CDR3 DNA reads TGCAGCGTTGAAGACACCTACAATGAGCAGTTCTTC.

Turning to this clone: The sample contains more than one DNA sequence encoding this CDR3. V usage is TRBV7-6 and J usage is TRBJ2-2; TRBD2 aligns across 8 bases. The CDR3 consists of 15 residues. V dropped 5 bases and J dropped 3; count of bases not matched to a gene: 5. The germline V gene encodes CDR1 SGHVS and CDR2 FNYEAQ. CDR3 loop: CASSPTSVHTGELFF. The DNA for the CDR3 is TGTGCCAGCAGCCCGACTAGCGTTCACACCGGGGAGCTGTTTTTT.

This clone was counted a single time. The V gene is TRBV27, the J gene TRBJ2-7, with TRBD2 as a possible D gene (5 bases). CDR1 is MNHEY and CDR2 is SMNVEV in the germline V gene (reference sequence). Trimming took 2 bases from V and 0 from J, leaving 17 bases between them. This CDR3 region has 17 residues. DNA of the CDR3: TGTGCCAGCAGTTTAGTGGGTCCGGGCGGGCTCTCCTACGAGCAGTACTTC. Its protein product is CASSLVGPGGLSYEQYF.

The J gene is TRBJ1-5, the V gene TRBV6-1, with 10 bases matching TRBD1. Germline CDR1 reads MNHNS; CDR2 reads SASEGT. The CDR3 sequence is 16 residues long. With V trimmed by 1 base and J by 7 bases, 7 bases remained unmatched. Written as DNA, the CDR3 is TGTGCCAGCAGTGAAGGGACAGGGGGTTTTTGGCAGCCCCAGCATTTT. This codes for CASSEGTGGFWQPQHF.

A single count supports this clone. Distinct nucleotide sequences in the sample also encode this CDR3. This chain connects TRBV27 to TRBJ2-1, with 8 nucleotides matching TRBD1. CDR3 length equals 15 residues. V gave up 4 bases and J gave up 0 bases; unmatched junction bases: 2. Germline CDR1 is MNHEY and CDR2 is SMNVEV (reference sequence). The CDR3 reads CASSSGTGSYNEQFF. The CDR3 DNA reads TGTGCCAGCAGTTCGGGGACAGGCTCCTACAATGAGCAGTTCTTC.

The rearrangement uses TRBV4-3 and TRBJ2-6, with 10 bases lining up with TRBD1. J lost 1 base, V lost 3 bases, and 6 bases had no gene match. This CDR3 contains 18 residues. The germline V gene has CDR1 LGHNA and CDR2 YSLEER. DNA of the CDR3: TGCGCCAGCAGCCATGAACCGGGACAGGGGTCTGGGGCCAACGTCCTGACTTTC. It specifies CASSHEPGQGSGANVLTF.

The V gene is TRBV18, the J gene TRBJ1-2; TRBD1 agrees at 7 bases. This CDR3 region has 17 residues. Trimming at V came to 2 bases and at J to 8 bases, leaving 17 bases not matched to a gene. CDR1 KGHSH and CDR2 LQKENI come from the germline V gene. The CDR3, as DNA: TGTGCCAGCTCACCAGGAAGGGGGCGATCCCCTCGTGCGGGCTACACCTTC. Residues: CASSPGRGRSPRAGYTF.

The chain uses TRBV15 and TRBJ2-7, with D tentatively TRBD1 (6 bases). V lost 3 bases, J lost 5 bases, and 14 bases lay in between. The CDR3 loop spans 14 amino acids. Germline V gene sequence: CDR1 LNHNV, CDR2 YYDKDF (reference sequence). The CDR3 loop reads CATSSRTDSHEQYF. The CDR3 DNA is TGTGCCACCAGCAGCAGGACAGACAGCCACGAGCAGTACTTC. The full variable domain, its missing parts supplied by reference TRBV15 and TRBJ2-7, is DAMVIQNPRYQVTQFGKPVTLSCSQTLNHNVMYWYQQKSSQAPKLLFHYYDKDFNNEADTPDNFQSRRPNTSFCFLDIRSPGLGDTAMYLCATSSRTDSHEQYFGPGTRLTVT.

Concerning this clone itself: The junction and the germline gene differ at one end; a read error may be behind it. This chain links TRBV20-1 with TRBJ2-7; D call uncertain. The germline CDR1 and CDR2 sequences are DFQATT and SNEGSKA (reference sequence). There are 11 residues in the CDR3. CDR3 coding DNA: TGCAGCGCTAGGCCCGAGCTCGAGCAGTACTTC. This gives the protein CSARPELEQYF.

This chain connects TRBV28 to TRBJ1-2; D not certain. The CDR3 totals 15 residues. In germline, CDR1 is MDHEN, CDR2 SYDVKM. V was pared by 5 bases and J by 4 bases, with 17 bases between. The DNA of the CDR3 is TGTGCCAGCAGTCCCCTAACCGGGCGTGGCTATGGCTACACCTTC. Residues: CASSPLTGRGYGYTF.

The gene calls are TRBV27 and TRBJ1-1, with a tentative D call TRBD1 (6 bases). Germline-derived CDR1 and CDR2 are MNHEY and SMNVEV (reference sequence). The germline V and J ends were trimmed by 2 bases and 3 bases, with 10 bases remaining between them. The CDR3 length is 14 residues. This CDR3 is CASSLQRQDTEAFF. The CDR3 DNA reads TGTGCCAGCAGTTTACAGAGACAGGACACTGAAGCTTTCTTT.

This rearrangement joins TRBV7-3 to TRBJ1-3; TRBD1 might be the D (5 bases). The CDR3 has 19 residues. The V gene lost 5 bases and the J gene lost 8 bases, with 31 bases spanning the gap. Per the germline V gene, CDR1 is SGHTA and CDR2 is FQGTGA. CDR3 coding DNA: TGTGCCAGCAGCCCTACACCCTACCCTGCAGGGCCCACCAAAGACACCATATATTTT. Amino acids: CASSPTPYPAGPTKDTIYF.

In the case of this clone: The sample contains more than one DNA sequence encoding this CDR3. The chain is built from TRBV7-9 and TRBJ2-3; D unresolved. The CDR3 runs 12 residues. CDR1 and CDR2 from the germline V gene are SEHNR and FQNEAQ (reference sequence). Trimming stripped 6 bases from V and 0 bases from J, with 4 bases between. The CDR3 sequence: CASRLSTDTQYF. The CDR3 DNA follows: TGTGCCAGCAGGCTAAGCACAGATACGCAGTATTTT.

With respect to this clone: The sample carries other DNA sequences with the same CDR3. The chain joins TRBV7-9 to TRBJ2-2; D remains ambiguous. Germline V gives CDR1 SEHNR, CDR2 FQNEAQ (reference sequence). V was pared by 2 bases and J by 1 base, with 5 bases between. This CDR3 comprises 14 residues. The CDR3 sequence: CASSLTGNTGELFF. The CDR3, as DNA: TGTGCCAGCAGCTTAACCGGGAACACCGGGGAGCTGTTTTTT.

V and J are TRBV27 and TRBJ2-1; maybe TRBD1 (6 bases). Germline V lookup: CDR1 MNHEY, CDR2 SMNVEV (reference sequence). V was cut by 5 bases and J by 4 bases, with 18 bases left in between. The CDR3 spans 16 residues. CDR3 loop: CASSPTYRETYNEQFF. The CDR3 nucleotides are TGTGCCAGCAGTCCGACCTACAGGGAAACTTACAATGAGCAGTTCTTC.

The chain joins TRBV4-2 to TRBJ1-1, with D possibly TRBD1 on 6 matching bases. Between the trimmed V and J ends, which lost 3 bases and 1 base, there was a span of 18 bases. The CDR3 contains 17 residues. From germline, CDR1 is LGHNA and CDR2 YNFKEQ. The CDR3 region has the DNA TGTGCCAGCAGCCAGGAGGGTGGGGGCGGGCCGAACACTGAAGCTTTCTTT. Its protein product is CASSQEGGGGPNTEAFF.

V gene TRBV6-5 combines with J gene TRBJ1-2; 7 bases agree with TRBD1. Germline CDR1 is MNHEY and CDR2 is SVGAGI. The CDR3 totals 16 residues. J gave up 7 bases and V 0 bases, and 11 bases lay outside the gene matches. CDR3 nucleotides: TGTGCCAGCAGTTACTCGATACAGGGGTTGTTAGTTGGCTACACCTTC. This gives the protein CASSYSIQGLLVGYTF.

The V and J genes are TRBV27 and TRBJ2-7; tentative D call: TRBD2 (5 bases). The CDR3 sequence is 14 residues long. In germline, CDR1 is MNHEY, CDR2 SMNVEV (reference sequence). Trimming stripped 6 bases from V and 0 bases from J, with 12 bases between. CDR3 protein: CASRPGGSSYEQYF. The CDR3 DNA reads TGTGCCAGCAGGCCCGGTGGGAGCTCCTACGAGCAGTACTTC.

Regarding this clone: The identical CDR3 is also encoded by other nucleotide sequences in the sample. The CDR3 sequence is CASSQGGQGAYEQYF. The CDR3 DNA reads as TGTGCCAGCAGCCAAGGAGGACAGGGGGCGTACGAGCAGTACTTC. The chain is built from TRBV4-2 and TRBJ2-7; 11 bases line up with TRBD1. There are 15 residues in the CDR3. Per germline, CDR1 LGHNA and CDR2 YNFKEQ. The J segment lost 4 bases and the V segment lost 1 base, leaving 3 bases of the junction unmatched.

The count of this clone is one. The chain uses TRBV7-6 and TRBJ2-1, with TRBD1 identical over 8 bases. V was clipped by 2 bases and J by 5 bases; unmatched bases: 5. Germline V CDR1 and CDR2: SGHVS, FNYEAQ. The CDR3 covers 15 residues. CDR3 in DNA: TGTGCCAGCAGCTTAAGACAGGGGCGGAACAATGAGCAGTTCTTC. Amino acid sequence: CASSLRQGRNNEQFF.

This clone was found a few times. The chain employs TRBV10-1 and TRBJ1-5; no clear D gene. Germline lookup yields CDR1 WNHNN and CDR2 SYGVQD (reference sequence). V lost 4 bases to trimming and J lost 3 bases, with 7 bases between them. The CDR3 runs 13 residues. The DNA of the CDR3 is TGCGCCAGCAGTGTTGGGGTCAATCAGCCCCAGCATTTT. Translated, it gives CASSVGVNQPQHF.

This clone was recorded only once. This chain joins TRBV7-8 and TRBJ2-7; a weak D match, TRBD1 (6 bases). The CDR3 consists of 14 residues. Trimming took off 2 bases at V and 6 bases at J, with 14 bases between the two ends. Germline loops: CDR1 SGHVS, CDR2 FQNEAQ. DNA for the CDR3: TGTGCCAGCAGCTTATTGGGACACTTATCCGAGCAGTACTTC. Protein product: CASSLLGHLSEQYF.

This chain uses TRBV28 with TRBJ2-7, with 8 bases aligning to TRBD1. The J segment lost 1 base and the V segment lost 5 bases, leaving 13 bases of the junction unmatched. The germline V gene encodes CDR1 MDHEN and CDR2 SYDVKM. CDR3 length: 17 residues. The CDR3: CASSHRDRLFDSYEQYF. CDR3 nucleotides: TGTGCCAGCAGTCACCGGGACAGGCTTTTCGATTCCTACGAGCAGTACTTC.